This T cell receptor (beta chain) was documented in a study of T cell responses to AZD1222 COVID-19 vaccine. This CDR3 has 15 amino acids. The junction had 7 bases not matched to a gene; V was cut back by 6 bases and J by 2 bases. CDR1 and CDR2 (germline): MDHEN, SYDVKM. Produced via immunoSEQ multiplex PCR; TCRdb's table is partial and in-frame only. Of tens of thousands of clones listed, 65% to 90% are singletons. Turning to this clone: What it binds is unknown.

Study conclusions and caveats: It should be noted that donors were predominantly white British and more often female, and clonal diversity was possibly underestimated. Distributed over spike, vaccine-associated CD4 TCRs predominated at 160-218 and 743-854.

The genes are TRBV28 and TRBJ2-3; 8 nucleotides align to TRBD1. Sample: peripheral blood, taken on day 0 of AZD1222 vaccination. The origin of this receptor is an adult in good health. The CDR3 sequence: CASSKRTGNTDTQYF. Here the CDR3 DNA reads TGTGCCAGCAGCAAACGGACAGGGAACACAGATACGCAGTATTTT.